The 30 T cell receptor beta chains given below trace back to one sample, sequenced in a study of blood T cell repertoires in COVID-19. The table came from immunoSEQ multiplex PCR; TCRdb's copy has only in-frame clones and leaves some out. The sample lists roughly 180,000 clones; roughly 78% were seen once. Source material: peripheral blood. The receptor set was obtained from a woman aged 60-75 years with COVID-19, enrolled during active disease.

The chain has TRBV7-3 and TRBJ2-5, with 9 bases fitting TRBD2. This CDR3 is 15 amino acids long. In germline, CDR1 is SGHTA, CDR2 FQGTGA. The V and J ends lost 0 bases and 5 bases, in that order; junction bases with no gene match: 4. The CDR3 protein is CASSLTAGGPETQYF. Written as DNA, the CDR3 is TGTGCCAGCAGCTTAACGGCGGGAGGGCCGGAGACCCAGTACTTC. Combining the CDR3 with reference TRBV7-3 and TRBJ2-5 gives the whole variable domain GAGVSQTPSNKVTEKGKYVELRCDPISGHTALYWYRQSLGQGPEFLIYFQGTGAADDSGLPNDRFFAVRPEGSVSTLKIQRTERGDSAVYLCASSLTAGGPETQYFGPGTRLLVL.

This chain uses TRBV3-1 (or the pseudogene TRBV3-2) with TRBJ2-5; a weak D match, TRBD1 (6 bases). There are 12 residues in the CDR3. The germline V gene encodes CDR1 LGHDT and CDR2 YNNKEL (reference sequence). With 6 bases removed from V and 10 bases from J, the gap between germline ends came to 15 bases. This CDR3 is CASSYNRDIQYF. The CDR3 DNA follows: TGTGCCAGCAGTTACAACCGGGACATCCAGTACTTC.

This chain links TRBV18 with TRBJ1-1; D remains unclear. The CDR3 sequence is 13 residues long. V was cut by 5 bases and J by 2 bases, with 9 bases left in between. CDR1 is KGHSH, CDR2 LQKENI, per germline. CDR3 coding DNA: TGTGCCAGCTCAAAAGCAGGTAACACTGAAGCTTTCTTT. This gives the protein CASSKAGNTEAFF.

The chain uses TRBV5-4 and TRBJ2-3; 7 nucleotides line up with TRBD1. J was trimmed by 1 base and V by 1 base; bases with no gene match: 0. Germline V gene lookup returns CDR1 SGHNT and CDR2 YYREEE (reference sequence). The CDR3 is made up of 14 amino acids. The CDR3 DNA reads TGTGCCAGCAGCTTGCAGGGGGGCACAGATACGCAGTATTTT. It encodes CASSLQGGTDTQYF.

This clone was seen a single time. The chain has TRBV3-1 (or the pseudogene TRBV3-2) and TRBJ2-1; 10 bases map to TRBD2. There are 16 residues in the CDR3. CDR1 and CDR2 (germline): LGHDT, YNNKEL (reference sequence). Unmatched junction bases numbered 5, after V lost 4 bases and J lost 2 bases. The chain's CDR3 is CASSPSGLATYNEQFF. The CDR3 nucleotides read TGTGCCAGCAGCCCGTCGGGACTAGCGACCTACAATGAGCAGTTCTTC.

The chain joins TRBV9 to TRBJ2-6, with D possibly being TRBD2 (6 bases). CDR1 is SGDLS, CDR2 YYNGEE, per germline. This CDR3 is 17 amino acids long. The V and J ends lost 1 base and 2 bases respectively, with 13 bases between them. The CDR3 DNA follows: TGTGCCAGCAGCGTATCCGGAGGGTCCCCTGGGGCCAACGTCCTGACTTTC. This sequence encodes CASSVSGGSPGANVLTF.

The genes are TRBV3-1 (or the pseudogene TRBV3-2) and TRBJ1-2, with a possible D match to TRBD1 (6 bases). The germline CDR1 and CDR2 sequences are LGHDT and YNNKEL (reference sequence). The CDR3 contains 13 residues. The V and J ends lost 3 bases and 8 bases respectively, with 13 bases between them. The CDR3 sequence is CASSQVAGDGYTF. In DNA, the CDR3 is TGTGCCAGCAGCCAGGTAGCAGGGGACGGCTACACCTTC.

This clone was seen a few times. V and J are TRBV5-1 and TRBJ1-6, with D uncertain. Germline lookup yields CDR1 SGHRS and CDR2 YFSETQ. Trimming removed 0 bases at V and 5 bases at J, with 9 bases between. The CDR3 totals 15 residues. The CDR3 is CASSLEHRNNSPLHF. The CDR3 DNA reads TGCGCCAGCAGCTTGGAACACCGAAATAATTCACCCCTCCACTTT.

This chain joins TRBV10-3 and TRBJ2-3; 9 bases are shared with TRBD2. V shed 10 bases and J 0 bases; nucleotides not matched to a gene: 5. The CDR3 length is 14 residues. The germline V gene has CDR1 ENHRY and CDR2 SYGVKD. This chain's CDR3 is CATSSGVSTDTQYF. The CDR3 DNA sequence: TGTGCCACCTCTAGCGGGGTTAGCACAGATACGCAGTATTTT.

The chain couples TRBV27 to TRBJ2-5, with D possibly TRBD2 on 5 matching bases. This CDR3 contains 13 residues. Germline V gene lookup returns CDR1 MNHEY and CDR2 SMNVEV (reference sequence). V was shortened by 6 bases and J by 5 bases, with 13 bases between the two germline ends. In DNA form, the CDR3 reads TGTGCCAGCAGCGGCCTTGGAGGCGAGACCCAGTACTTC. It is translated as CASSGLGGETQYF.

The CDR3 region has the DNA TGTGCCAGCAGCTGGATAAGACAGGGTCCGGGCAATGAGCAGTTCTTC. It yields the protein CASSWIRQGPGNEQFF. J is TRBJ2-1 and V is TRBV7-9; 7 positions match TRBD1. V lost 4 bases, J lost 6 bases, and 12 bases stayed unmatched. The germline CDR1 and CDR2 sequences are SEHNR and FQNEAQ (reference sequence). The CDR3 spans 16 residues.

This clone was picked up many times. The CDR3 DNA reads TGTGCCAGCAGCGCACGGACAGCCTTTCTGAGCTCTGGAAACACCATATATTTT. This gives the protein CASSARTAFLSSGNTIYF. The chain uses TRBV25-1 and TRBJ1-3, with a tentative D call TRBD1 (6 bases). Per germline, CDR1 MGHDK and CDR2 SYGVNS. CDR3 length equals 18 residues. Trimming removed 6 bases at V and 0 bases at J, with 21 bases between.

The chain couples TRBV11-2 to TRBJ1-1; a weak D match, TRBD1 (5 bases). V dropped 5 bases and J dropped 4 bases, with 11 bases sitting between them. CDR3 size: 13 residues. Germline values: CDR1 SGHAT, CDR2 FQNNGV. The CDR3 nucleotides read TGTGCCAGCAGCCTTCGGGGGACCACTGAAGCTTTCTTT. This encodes CASSLRGTTEAFF.

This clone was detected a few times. The DNA for the CDR3 is TGTGCCAGCAGCTCCACCGGGACACCGCGGGATACGCAGTATTTT. Encoded protein: CASSSTGTPRDTQYF. The rearrangement uses TRBV7-3 and TRBJ2-3, with a weak D call TRBD1 (6 bases). The CDR3 is 15 residues long. V was cut by 4 bases and J by 6 bases, with 17 bases left in between. The germline gives CDR1 SGHTA, CDR2 FQGTGA.

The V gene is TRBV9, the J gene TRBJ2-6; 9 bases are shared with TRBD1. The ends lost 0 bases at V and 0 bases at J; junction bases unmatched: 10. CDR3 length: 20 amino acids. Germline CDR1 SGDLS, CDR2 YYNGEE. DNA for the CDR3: TGTGCCAGCAGCGTAGTTTCGTCGGGACAGGGCTTCTCTGGGGCCAACGTCCTGACTTTC. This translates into CASSVVSSGQGFSGANVLTF.

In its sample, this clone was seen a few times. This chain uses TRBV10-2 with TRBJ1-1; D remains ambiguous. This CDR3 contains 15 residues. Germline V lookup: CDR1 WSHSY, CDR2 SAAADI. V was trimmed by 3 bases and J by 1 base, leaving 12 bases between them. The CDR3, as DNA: TGCGCCAGCAGTGACACGACATCGGCGAACACTGAAGCTTTCTTT. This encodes CASSDTTSANTEAFF.

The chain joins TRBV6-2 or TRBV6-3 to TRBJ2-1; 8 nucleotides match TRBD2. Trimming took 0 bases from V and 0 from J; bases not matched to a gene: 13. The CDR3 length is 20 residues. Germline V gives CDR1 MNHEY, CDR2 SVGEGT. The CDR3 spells CASSYSKSEASGSSYNEQFF. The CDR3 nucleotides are TGTGCCAGCAGTTACTCGAAATCCGAGGCCAGCGGGAGCTCCTACAATGAGCAGTTCTTC.

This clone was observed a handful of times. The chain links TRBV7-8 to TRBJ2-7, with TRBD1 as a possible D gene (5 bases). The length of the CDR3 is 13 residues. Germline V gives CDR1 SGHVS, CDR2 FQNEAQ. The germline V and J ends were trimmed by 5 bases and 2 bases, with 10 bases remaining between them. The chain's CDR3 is CASSPKTAYEQYF. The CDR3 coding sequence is TGTGCCAGCAGCCCAAAGACAGCCTACGAGCAGTACTTC.

The CDR3 protein is CASSLAQATLHF. CDR3 nucleotide sequence: TGTGCCAGCAGCTTAGCACAGGCGACCCTCCACTTT. The chain joins TRBV11-2 to TRBJ1-6; tentatively, D is TRBD1 (5 bases). Germline-derived CDR1 and CDR2 are SGHAT and FQNNGV. The V and J ends lost 1 base and 14 bases respectively, with 9 bases between them. There are 12 residues in the CDR3.

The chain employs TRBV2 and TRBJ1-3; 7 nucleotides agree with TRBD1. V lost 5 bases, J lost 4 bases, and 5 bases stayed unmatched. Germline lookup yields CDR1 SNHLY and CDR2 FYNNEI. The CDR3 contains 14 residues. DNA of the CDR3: TGTGCCAGCAGTACTCCAGGGGGAGGAAACACCATATATTTT. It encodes CASSTPGGGNTIYF.

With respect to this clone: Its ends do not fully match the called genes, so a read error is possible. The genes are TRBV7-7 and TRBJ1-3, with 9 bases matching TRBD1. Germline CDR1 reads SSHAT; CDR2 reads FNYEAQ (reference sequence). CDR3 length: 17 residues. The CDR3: CASSLGTPGQGRNTIYF. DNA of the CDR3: TGTGCTAGCAGCTTAGGGACCCCGGGACAGGGCCGAAACACCATATATTTT. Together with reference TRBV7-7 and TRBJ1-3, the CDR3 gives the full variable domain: GAGVSQSPRYKVTKRGQDVTLRCDPISSHATLYWYQQALGQGPEFLTYFNYEAQPDKSGLPSDRFSAERPEGSISTLTIQRTEQRDSAMYRCASSLGTPGQGRNTIYFGEGSWLTVV.

CDR3 amino acids: CASSRDRENTEAFF. The CDR3 DNA sequence: TGTGCCAGCAGCCGGGACAGAGAGAACACTGAAGCTTTCTTT. The chain recombines TRBV6-5 with TRBJ1-1, with 7 bases matching TRBD1. Germline V gene data show CDR1 as MNHEY and CDR2 as SVGAGI. The ends lost 6 bases at V and 1 base at J; junction bases unmatched: 5. This CDR3 region has 14 residues.

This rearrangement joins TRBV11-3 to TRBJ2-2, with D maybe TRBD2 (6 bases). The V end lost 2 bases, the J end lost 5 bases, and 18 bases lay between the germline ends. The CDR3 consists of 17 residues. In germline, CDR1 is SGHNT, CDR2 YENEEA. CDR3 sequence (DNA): TGTGCCAGCAGCTTATCCGGCGGACTATTAGGGACCGGGGAGCTGTTTTTT. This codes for CASSLSGGLLGTGELFF.

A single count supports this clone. This chain's CDR3 is CASSGTGAKNIQYF. DNA of the CDR3: TGTGCCAGCAGCGGCACAGGGGCAAAAAACATTCAGTACTTC. The chain combines TRBV7-2 with TRBJ2-4; 7 nucleotides agree with TRBD1. V was pared by 5 bases and J by 4 bases, with 5 bases of the junction left unmatched. CDR3 length: 14 amino acids. Germline V CDR1 and CDR2: SGHTA, FQGNSA.

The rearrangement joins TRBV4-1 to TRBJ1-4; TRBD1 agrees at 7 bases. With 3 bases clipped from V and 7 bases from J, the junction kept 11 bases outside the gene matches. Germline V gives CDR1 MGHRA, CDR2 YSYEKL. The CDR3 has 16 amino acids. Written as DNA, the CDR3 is TGCGCCAGCAGCCACCCTGGCGGAGACAGGGCTGAAAAACTGTTTTTT. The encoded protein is CASSHPGGDRAEKLFF.

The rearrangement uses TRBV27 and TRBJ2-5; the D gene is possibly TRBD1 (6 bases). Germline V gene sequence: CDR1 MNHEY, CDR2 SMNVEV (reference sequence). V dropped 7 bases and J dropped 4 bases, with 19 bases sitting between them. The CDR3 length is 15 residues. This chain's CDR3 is CASNPTGPPGETQYF. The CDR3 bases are TGTGCCAGCAACCCCACAGGGCCCCCCGGAGAGACCCAGTACTTC.

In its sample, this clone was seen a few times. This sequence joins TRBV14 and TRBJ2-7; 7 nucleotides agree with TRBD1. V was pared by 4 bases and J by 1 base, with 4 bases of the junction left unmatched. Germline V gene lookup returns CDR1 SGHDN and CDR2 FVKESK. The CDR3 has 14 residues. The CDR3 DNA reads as TGTGCCAGCAGCCTGACAGGGCCTTCCTACGAGCAGTACTTC. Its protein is CASSLTGPSYEQYF.

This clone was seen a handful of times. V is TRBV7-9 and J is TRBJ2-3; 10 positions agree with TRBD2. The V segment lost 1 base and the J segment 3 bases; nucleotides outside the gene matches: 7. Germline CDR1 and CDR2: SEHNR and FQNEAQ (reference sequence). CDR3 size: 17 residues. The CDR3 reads CASSLGLAGAATDTQYF. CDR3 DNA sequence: TGTGCCAGCAGCTTAGGCCTAGCGGGAGCGGCAACAGATACGCAGTATTTT.

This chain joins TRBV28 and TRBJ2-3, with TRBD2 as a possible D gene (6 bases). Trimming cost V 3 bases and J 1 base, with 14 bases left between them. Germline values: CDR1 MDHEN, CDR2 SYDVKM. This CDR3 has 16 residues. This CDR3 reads CASSLWGGVGTDTQYF. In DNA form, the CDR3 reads TGTGCCAGCAGTTTGTGGGGCGGGGTTGGCACAGATACGCAGTATTTT.

CDR3 DNA sequence: TGTGCTAGTGGTCCCCCGTCGAGGCAGTCCTCCTACGAGCAGTACTTC. Protein: CASGPPSRQSSYEQYF. The genes are TRBV12-5 and TRBJ2-7, with D hard to call. Looked up from germline, CDR1 is LGHNT and CDR2 is FRNRAP. This CDR3 is built from 16 residues. Between the trimmed V and J ends, which lost 5 bases and 0 bases, there was a span of 17 bases.